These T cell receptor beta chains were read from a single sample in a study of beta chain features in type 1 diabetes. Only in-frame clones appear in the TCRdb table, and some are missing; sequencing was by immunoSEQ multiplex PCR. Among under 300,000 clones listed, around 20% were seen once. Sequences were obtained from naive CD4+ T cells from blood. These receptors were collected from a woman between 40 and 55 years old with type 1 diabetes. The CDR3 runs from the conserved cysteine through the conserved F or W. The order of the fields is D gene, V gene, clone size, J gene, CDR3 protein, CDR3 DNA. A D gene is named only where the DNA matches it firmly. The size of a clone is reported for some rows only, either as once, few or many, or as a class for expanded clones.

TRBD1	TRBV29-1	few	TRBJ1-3	CSVGTGDSGGNTIYF	TGCAGCGTGGGGACAGGGGATTCTGGTGGAAACACCATATATTTT
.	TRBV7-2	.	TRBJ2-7	CASSGRNSYEQYF	TGTGCCAGCAGCGGTAGAAATTCCTACGAGCAGTACTTC
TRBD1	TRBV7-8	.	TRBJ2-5	CASSLTGTGETQYF	TGTGCCAGCAGCTTAACCGGGACAGGAGAGACCCAGTACTTC
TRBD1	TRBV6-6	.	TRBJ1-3	CASRYPTGQGNTIYF	TGTGCCAGCAGGTACCCCACGGGACAGGGAAACACCATATATTTT
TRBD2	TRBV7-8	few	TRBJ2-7	CASSLIAGDTYEQYF	TGTGCCAGCAGCTTAATAGCGGGAGACACCTACGAGCAGTACTTC
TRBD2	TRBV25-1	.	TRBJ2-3	CASSDSTSAADTQYF	TGTGCCAGCAGTGACTCTACTAGCGCCGCAGATACGCAGTATTTT
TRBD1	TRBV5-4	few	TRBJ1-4	CASSRDRGREKLFF	TGTGCCAGCAGCCGGGACAGGGGGCGTGAAAAACTGTTTTTT
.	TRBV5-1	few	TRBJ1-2	CASSLILGEGDGYTF	TGCGCCAGCAGCTTGATCTTGGGAGAAGGCGATGGCTACACCTTC
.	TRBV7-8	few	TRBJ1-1	CASSLVTGNTEAFF	TGTGCCAGCAGCTTAGTCACAGGGAACACTGAAGCTTTCTTT
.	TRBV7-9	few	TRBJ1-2	CASSLAGIGNYGYTF	TGTGCCAGCAGCTTAGCAGGGATCGGGAATTATGGCTACACCTTC
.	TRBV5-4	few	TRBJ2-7	CASSLGAGNYEQYF	TGTGCCAGCAGCTTGGGGGCGGGCAACTACGAGCAGTACTTC
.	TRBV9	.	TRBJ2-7	CASSVDQATYEQYF	TGTGCCAGCAGCGTAGATCAGGCTACCTACGAGCAGTACTTC
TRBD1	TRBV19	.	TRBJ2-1	CASSPYVGQPFYNEQFF	TGTGCCAGTAGTCCTTATGTGGGACAGCCTTTCTACAATGAGCAGTTCTTC
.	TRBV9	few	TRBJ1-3	CASSVAVGNSGNTIYF	TGTGCCAGCAGCGTAGCGGTCGGGAACTCTGGAAACACCATATATTTT
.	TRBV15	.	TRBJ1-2	CATSRDMTGYGYTF	TGTGCCACCAGCAGAGATATGACAGGCTATGGCTACACCTTC
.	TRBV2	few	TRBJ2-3	CASSEELERHTQYF	TGTGCCAGCAGTGAAGAACTAGAGAGACATACGCAGTATTTT
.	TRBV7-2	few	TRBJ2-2	CASSPPTGNTGELFF	TGTGCCAGCAGCCCGCCCACAGGGAACACCGGGGAGCTGTTTTTT
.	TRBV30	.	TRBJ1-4	CAWSPTSGEKLFF	TGTGCCTGGAGTCCGACCTCAGGCGAAAAACTGTTTTTT
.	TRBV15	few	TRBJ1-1	CATSRDIVNTEAFF	TGTGCCACCAGCAGAGATATAGTTAACACTGAAGCTTTCTTT
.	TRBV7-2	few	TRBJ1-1	CASSLARPVEAFF	TGTGCCAGCAGCTTAGCGAGGCCAGTTGAAGCTTTCTTT
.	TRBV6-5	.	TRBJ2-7	CASGQRLEQYF	TGTGCCAGCGGTCAGAGACTCGAGCAGTACTTC
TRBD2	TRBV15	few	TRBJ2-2	CATSRLAGRDGELFF	TGTGCCACCAGCAGGCTAGCGGGGAGGGACGGGGAGCTGTTTTTT
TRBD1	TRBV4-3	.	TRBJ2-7	CASSQGAGQANYEQYF	TGCGCCAGCAGCCAAGGCGCTGGACAGGCCAACTACGAGCAGTACTTC
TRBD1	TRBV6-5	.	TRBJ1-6	CASSYDREYSPLHF	TGTGCCAGCAGTTACGACAGGGAGTATTCACCCCTCCACTTT
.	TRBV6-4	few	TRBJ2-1	CASSVAVSYNEQFF	TGTGCCAGCAGCGTAGCGGTTTCCTACAATGAGCAGTTCTTC
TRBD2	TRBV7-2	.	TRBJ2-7	CASSLGLASYEQYF	TGTGCCAGCAGCTTGGGACTAGCGAGCTACGAGCAGTACTTC
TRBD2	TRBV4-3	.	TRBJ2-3	CASSLSLQGLAGGRYF	TGCGCCAGCAGCCTTTCCTTGCAGGGCCTAGCGGGAGGACGGTATTTT
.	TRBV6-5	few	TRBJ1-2	CASSSPYGDGYTF	TGTGCCAGCAGTTCACCATACGGGGATGGCTACACCTTC
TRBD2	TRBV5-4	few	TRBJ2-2	CASSREGRTGELFF	TGTGCCAGCAGCCGGGAGGGCCGCACCGGGGAGCTGTTTTTT
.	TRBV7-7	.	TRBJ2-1	CASSLDRGDEQFF	TGTGCCAGCAGCTTAGATAGAGGCGATGAGCAGTTCTTC
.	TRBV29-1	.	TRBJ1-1	CSVEGLGGTEAFF	TGCAGCGTTGAGGGTCTCGGGGGCACTGAAGCTTTCTTT
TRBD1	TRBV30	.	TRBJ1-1	CAWSFGRGMNTEAFF	TGTGCCTGGAGCTTCGGCAGGGGGATGAACACTGAAGCTTTCTTT
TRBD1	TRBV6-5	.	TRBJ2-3	CATGTGLWDTQYF	TGTGCCACCGGGACAGGGCTTTGGGATACGCAGTATTTT
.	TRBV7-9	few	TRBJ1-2	CASSPMPGNFAGGYTF	TGTGCCAGCAGCCCGATGCCGGGGAATTTTGCGGGAGGCTACACCTTC
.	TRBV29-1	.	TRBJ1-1	CSVEGQANTEAFF	TGCAGCGTTGAAGGACAGGCGAACACTGAAGCTTTCTTT
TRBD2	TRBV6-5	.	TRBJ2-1	CASTSGLANEQFF	TGTGCCAGCACCTCCGGACTAGCCAATGAGCAGTTCTTC
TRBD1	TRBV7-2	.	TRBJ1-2	CASRRDSGDYGYTF	TGTGCCAGCAGAAGGGACAGTGGAGACTATGGCTACACCTTC
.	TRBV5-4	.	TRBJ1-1	CASTSGVNTEAFF	TGTGCCAGCACCTCCGGGGTTAACACTGAAGCTTTCTTT
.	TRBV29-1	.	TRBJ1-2	CSVEAGFGGYTF	TGCAGCGTTGAAGCAGGGTTCGGGGGCTACACCTTC
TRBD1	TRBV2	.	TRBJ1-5	CASSGTGKGNQPQHF	TGTGCCAGCAGTGGGACAGGGAAGGGCAATCAGCCCCAGCATTTT
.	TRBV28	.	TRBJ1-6	CASSPGQLNSPLHF	TGTGCCAGCAGTCCGGGACAACTCAATTCACCCCTCCACTTT
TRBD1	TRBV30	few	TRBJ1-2	CAWSQTGVGGYTF	TGTGCCTGGAGCCAGACAGGGGTCGGCGGCTACACCTTC
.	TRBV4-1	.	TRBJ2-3	CASSQDRAGRVSDTQYF	TGCGCCAGCAGCCAAGATCGGGCGGGGAGAGTGTCAGATACGCAGTATTTT
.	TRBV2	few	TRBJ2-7	CASSVGPLGQLYEQYF	TGTGCCAGCAGTGTGGGCCCCCTCGGACAGCTCTACGAGCAGTACTTC
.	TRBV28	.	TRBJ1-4	CASSLGGVEKLFF	TGTGCCAGCAGTTTGGGCGGGGTCGAAAAACTGTTTTTT